This T cell receptor beta chain comes out of a study of T cells after yellow fever vaccination. General study points: Faster peaking, at day 5 versus 15, marked a secondary response that was weaker. Subsequent to the booster, the majority of primary-vaccination clones reappeared (96% CD4, roughly 90% CD8). Abundant clonotypes from the bulk population could contaminate FACS-sorted repertoires.

This clonotype was seen ten or more times. No antigen is known for it. TCRdb re-called the 5' RACE reads with MiXCR, one entry per CDR3 protein. The sample consists of about 150,000 distinct CDR3 sequences, 6.6% of them appearing once. CDR3 size: 16 residues. Germline CDR1 reads SQVTM; CDR2 reads ANQGSEA. V was clipped by 6 bases and J by 0 bases; unmatched bases: 12. This specimen consisted of CD4+ T cells sorted from PBMCs, obtained 10 days after the yellow fever booster vaccination. The source of this sequence is a man in his thirties or forties who received the YFV17D yellow fever vaccine. V gene TRBV29-1 combines with J gene TRBJ2-7; 9 positions match TRBD1. Here the CDR3 reads CSVAGQGPSYSYEQYF. The CDR3 nucleotides are TGCAGCGTAGCTGGACAGGGGCCATCCTACTCCTACGAGCAGTACTTC.